This is a list of T cell receptor beta chains from one sample in a study of T cells in Graves' hyperthyroidism and ophthalmopathy. MiXCR was run by TCRdb on the multiplex PCR reads, yielding one entry per CDR3 protein. The sample holds about 290,000 distinct CDR3 sequences, 10% to 15% seen once. Sequencing was done on a sample of blood. The receptor set was obtained from a woman in her 30s with Graves' hyperthyroidism that later progressed to Graves' ophthalmopathy. Both conserved end residues are part of each CDR3. The D gene is left open where the match is weak. Clone size, where shown, is once, few, many, or a class for clones that have expanded.

V gene: TRBV7-2
J gene: TRBJ1-1
clone size: many
D gene: NA
CDR3 DNA: TGTGCCAGCAGCTTACGACACGAAAACACTGAAGCTTTCTTT
CDR3 protein: CASSLRHENTEAFF

V gene: TRBV6-1
J gene: TRBJ2-4
clone size: many
D gene: TRBD1
CDR3 DNA: TGTGCCAGCAGTAGTTCCGGGACAGGGTGGGACATTCAGTACTTC
CDR3 protein: CASSSSGTGWDIQYF

V gene: TRBV6-2/TRBV6-3
J gene: TRBJ2-7
clone size: many
D gene: NA
CDR3 DNA: TGTGCCAGCAGCGGTCGACCCACTTTTTACGAGCAGTACTTC
CDR3 protein: CASSGRPTFYEQYF

V gene: TRBV15
J gene: TRBJ1-1
clone size: many
D gene: NA
CDR3 DNA: TGTGCCACCAGCAGAGCTGGAGGGTACACTGAAGCTTTCTTT
CDR3 protein: CATSRAGGYTEAFF

V gene: TRBV6-1
J gene: TRBJ2-1
clone size: many
D gene: NA
CDR3 DNA: TGTGCCAGCAGTGTTGTGAGCCCTTCGGCCTACAATGAGCAGTTCTTC
CDR3 protein: CASSVVSPSAYNEQFF

V gene: TRBV7-2
J gene: TRBJ2-2
clone size: many
D gene: TRBD2
CDR3 DNA: TGTGCCAGCCTCGGGCTAGCGGGTAACACCGGGGAGCTGTTTTTT
CDR3 protein: CASLGLAGNTGELFF

V gene: TRBV28
J gene: TRBJ2-7
clone size: NA
D gene: NA
CDR3 DNA: TGTGCCACCTACAGCTCCTACGAGCAGTACTTC
CDR3 protein: CATYSSYEQYF

V gene: TRBV4-2
J gene: TRBJ2-7
clone size: few
D gene: TRBD2
CDR3 DNA: TGTGCCAGCAGCCACCCCGGGACTAGCGGGGTCTCCTACGAGCAGTACTTC
CDR3 protein: CASSHPGTSGVSYEQYF

V gene: TRBV19
J gene: TRBJ2-2
clone size: few
D gene: TRBD1
CDR3 DNA: TGTGCCAGTAGTATAAGACAGGGGTGGCCCGGGGAGCTGTTTTTT
CDR3 protein: CASSIRQGWPGELFF

V gene: TRBV5-4
J gene: TRBJ2-7
clone size: NA
D gene: TRBD2
CDR3 DNA: TGTGCCAGCAGGTCGGGACTAGCGGGGACAGCCTACGAGCAGTACTTC
CDR3 protein: CASRSGLAGTAYEQYF

V gene: TRBV20-1
J gene: TRBJ2-1
clone size: many
D gene: TRBD2
CDR3 DNA: TGCAGTGCTCCCCGCCTAGCGGATTCCTACAATGAGCAGTTCTTC
CDR3 protein: CSAPRLADSYNEQFF